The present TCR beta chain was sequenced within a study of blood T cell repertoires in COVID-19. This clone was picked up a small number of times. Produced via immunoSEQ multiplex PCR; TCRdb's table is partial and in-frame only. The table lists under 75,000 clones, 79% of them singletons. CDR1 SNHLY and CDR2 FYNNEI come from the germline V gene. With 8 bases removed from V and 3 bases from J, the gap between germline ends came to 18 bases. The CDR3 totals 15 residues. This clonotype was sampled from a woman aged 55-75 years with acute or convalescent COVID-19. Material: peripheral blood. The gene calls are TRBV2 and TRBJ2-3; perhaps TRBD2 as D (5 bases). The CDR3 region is CASPSSGGWTDTQYF. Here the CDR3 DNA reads TGTGCCAGCCCGTCCAGCGGCGGGTGGACAGATACGCAGTATTTT.